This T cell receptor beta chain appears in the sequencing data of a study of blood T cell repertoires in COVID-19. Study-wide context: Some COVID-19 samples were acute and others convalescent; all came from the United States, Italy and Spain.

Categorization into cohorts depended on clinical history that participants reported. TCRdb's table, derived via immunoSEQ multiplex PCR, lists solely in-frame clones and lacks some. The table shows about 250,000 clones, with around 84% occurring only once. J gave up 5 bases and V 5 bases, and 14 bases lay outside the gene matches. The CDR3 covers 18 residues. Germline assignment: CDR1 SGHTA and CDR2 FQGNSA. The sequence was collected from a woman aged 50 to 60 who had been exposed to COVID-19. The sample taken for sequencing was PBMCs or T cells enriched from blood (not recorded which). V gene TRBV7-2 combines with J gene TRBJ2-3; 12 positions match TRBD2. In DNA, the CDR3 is TGTGCCAGCAGCCTAAGGACTAGCGGGGTGGGTATGAGAGATACGCAGTATTTT. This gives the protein CASSLRTSGVGMRDTQYF.